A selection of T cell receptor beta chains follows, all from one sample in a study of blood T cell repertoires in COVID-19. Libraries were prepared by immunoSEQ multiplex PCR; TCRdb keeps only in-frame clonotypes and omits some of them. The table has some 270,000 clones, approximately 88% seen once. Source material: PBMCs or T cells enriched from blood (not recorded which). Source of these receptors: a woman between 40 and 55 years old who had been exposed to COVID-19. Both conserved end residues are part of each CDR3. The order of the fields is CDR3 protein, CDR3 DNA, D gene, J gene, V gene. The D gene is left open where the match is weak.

CDR3 protein: CASSYATVANTGELFF; CDR3 DNA: TGTGCCAGCAGTTACGCCACAGTAGCGAACACCGGGGAGCTGTTTTTT; D gene: .; J gene: TRBJ2-2; V gene: TRBV6-2/TRBV6-3
CDR3 protein: CAWTSLSYNSPLHF; CDR3 DNA: TGTGCCTGGACCTCCCTTTCCTATAATTCACCCCTCCACTTT; D gene: .; J gene: TRBJ1-6; V gene: TRBV30
CDR3 protein: CASSPAQGPFQDTIYF; CDR3 DNA: TGCGCCAGCAGCCCAGCACAGGGTCCATTCCAGGACACCATATATTTT; D gene: .; J gene: TRBJ1-3; V gene: TRBV4-1
CDR3 protein: CASSPRLKGRVSTDTQYF; CDR3 DNA: TGTGCCAGCAGCCCACGGCTAAAGGGCAGGGTTAGCACAGATACGCAGTATTTT; D gene: .; J gene: TRBJ2-3; V gene: TRBV11-2
CDR3 protein: CASSGGQRRGDYGYTF; CDR3 DNA: TGTGCCAGCAGTGGGGGACAGCGCCGTGGGGACTATGGCTACACCTTC; D gene: TRBD1; J gene: TRBJ1-2; V gene: TRBV28
CDR3 protein: CASSLGTSGRARGETQYF; CDR3 DNA: TGTGCCAGCAGCCTGGGGACTAGCGGGAGGGCTCGGGGTGAGACCCAGTACTTC; D gene: TRBD2; J gene: TRBJ2-5; V gene: TRBV7-2
CDR3 protein: CAWSRPPGLYEQYF; CDR3 DNA: TGTGCCTGGAGTCGACCACCGGGTCTCTACGAGCAGTACTTC; D gene: .; J gene: TRBJ2-7; V gene: TRBV30
CDR3 protein: CASSYPGTGGTDTQYF; CDR3 DNA: TGTGCCAGCAGTTACCCCGGGACAGGGGGGACAGATACGCAGTATTTT; D gene: TRBD1; J gene: TRBJ2-3; V gene: TRBV6-5
CDR3 protein: CAWSSGMSQPQHF; CDR3 DNA: TGTGCCTGGAGTTCAGGGATGAGTCAGCCCCAGCATTTT; D gene: .; J gene: TRBJ1-5; V gene: TRBV30
CDR3 protein: CASSLSGGEGAEAFF; CDR3 DNA: TGTGCCAGCAGCTTAAGCGGGGGTGAAGGAGCTGAAGCTTTCTTT; D gene: .; J gene: TRBJ1-1; V gene: TRBV9
CDR3 protein: CASKPITASNQPQHF; CDR3 DNA: TGTGCCAGTAAGCCAATTACTGCTAGCAATCAGCCCCAGCATTTT; D gene: .; J gene: TRBJ1-5; V gene: TRBV27